Listed below are T cell receptor beta chains from one sample, sequenced in a study of shared clonotypes between healthy human individuals. Sequencing was performed with immunoSEQ multiplex PCR; in TCRdb, only in-frame clones are kept and a portion is missing. The data show roughly 2.5 million clones, approximately 92% seen once. The sequencing input was naive CD4+ T cells sorted from blood. These TCRs come from a man aged 18-30 years in good health. The CDR3 runs from the conserved cysteine through the conserved F or W. The D gene is left open where the match is weak. Some rows have no size entry. The others give once, few or many, or a class for an expanded clone.

clone size	V gene	D gene	J gene	CDR3 protein	CDR3 DNA
-	TRBV19	-	TRBJ1-5	CASSPRTNQPQHF	TGTGCCAGTAGTCCGCGGACCAATCAGCCCCAGCATTTT
-	TRBV2	-	TRBJ1-2	CASKGTFLNYGYTF	TGTGCCAGCAAGGGGACTTTCCTTAACTATGGCTACACCTTC
-	TRBV5-1	-	TRBJ2-1	CASSMGAWRNEQFF	TGCGCCAGCAGCATGGGAGCCTGGCGAAATGAGCAGTTCTTC
-	TRBV28	TRBD1	TRBJ1-1	CASSSDRGTEAFF	TGTGCCAGCAGTTCGGACAGGGGCACTGAAGCTTTCTTT
-	TRBV20-1	-	TRBJ1-1	CTRSENTEAFF	TGCACACGAAGTGAGAACACTGAAGCTTTCTTT
-	TRBV6-1	-	TRBJ1-3	CAIWVGGSGNTIYF	TGTGCCATCTGGGTAGGGGGCTCTGGAAACACCATATATTTT
once	TRBV5-4	-	TRBJ2-3	CASSLLTKTSTDTQYF	TGTGCCAGCAGCTTGCTTACCAAAACTAGTACAGATACGCAGTATTTT
few	TRBV19	-	TRBJ2-2	CASSMQNTGELFF	TGTGCCAGTAGTATGCAGAACACCGGGGAGCTGTTTTTT
-	TRBV7-2	TRBD1	TRBJ2-5	CASSLGGTGGSETQYF	TGTGCCAGCAGCTTAGGTGGGACAGGGGGCTCAGAGACCCAGTACTTC
once	TRBV11-2	TRBD1	TRBJ1-2	CASSAQTGGLGGYTF	TGTGCCAGCAGCGCGCAGACAGGGGGACTGGGAGGCTACACCTTC
-	TRBV2	TRBD2	TRBJ2-3	CASRRTSGFTDTQYF	TGTGCCAGCAGACGGACTAGCGGCTTCACAGATACGCAGTATTTT
once	TRBV30	-	TRBJ1-2	CAWRSRVHGYTF	TGTGCCTGGAGGTCAAGGGTCCATGGCTACACCTTC